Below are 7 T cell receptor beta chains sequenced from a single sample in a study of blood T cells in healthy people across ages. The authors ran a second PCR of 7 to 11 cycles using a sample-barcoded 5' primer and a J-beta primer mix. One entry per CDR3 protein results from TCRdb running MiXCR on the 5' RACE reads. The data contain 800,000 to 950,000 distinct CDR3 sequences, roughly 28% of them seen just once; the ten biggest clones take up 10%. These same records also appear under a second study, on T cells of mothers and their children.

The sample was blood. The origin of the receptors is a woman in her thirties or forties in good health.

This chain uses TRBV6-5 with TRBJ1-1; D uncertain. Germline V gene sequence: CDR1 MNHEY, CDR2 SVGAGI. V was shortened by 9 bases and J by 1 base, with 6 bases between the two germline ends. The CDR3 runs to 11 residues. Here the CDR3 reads CASHKNTEAFF. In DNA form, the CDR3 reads TGTGCCAGTCATAAGAACACTGAAGCTTTCTTT.

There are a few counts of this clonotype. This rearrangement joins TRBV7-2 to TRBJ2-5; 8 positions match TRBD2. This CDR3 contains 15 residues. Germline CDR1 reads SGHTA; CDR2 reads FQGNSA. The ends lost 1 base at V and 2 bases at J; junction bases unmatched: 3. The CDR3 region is CASSLGRGEQETQYF. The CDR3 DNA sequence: TGTGCCAGCAGCTTAGGGCGGGGGGAACAAGAGACCCAGTACTTC.

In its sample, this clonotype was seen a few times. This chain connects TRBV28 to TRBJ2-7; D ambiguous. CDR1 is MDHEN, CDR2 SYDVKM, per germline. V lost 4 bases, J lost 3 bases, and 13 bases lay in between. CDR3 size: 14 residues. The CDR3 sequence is CASSSPGSYYEQYF. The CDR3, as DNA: TGTGCCAGCAGTTCCCCCGGATCGTACTACGAGCAGTACTTC. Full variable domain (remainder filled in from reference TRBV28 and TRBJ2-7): DVKVTQSSRYLVKRTGEKVFLECVQDMDHENMFWYRQDPGLGLRLIYFSYDVKMKEKGDIPEGYSVSREKKERFSLILESASTNQTSMYLCASSSPGSYYEQYFGPGTRLTVT.

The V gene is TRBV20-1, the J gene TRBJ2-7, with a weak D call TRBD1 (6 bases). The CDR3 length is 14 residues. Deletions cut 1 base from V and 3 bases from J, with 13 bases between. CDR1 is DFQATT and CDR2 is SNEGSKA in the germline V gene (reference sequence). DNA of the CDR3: TGCAGTGCTAGAGTAATGGACAGCCACTACGAGCAGTACTTC. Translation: CSARVMDSHYEQYF.

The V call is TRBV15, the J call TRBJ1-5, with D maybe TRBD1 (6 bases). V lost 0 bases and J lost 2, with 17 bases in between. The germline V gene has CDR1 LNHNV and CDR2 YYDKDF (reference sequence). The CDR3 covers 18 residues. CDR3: CATSRESATGTGNQPQHF. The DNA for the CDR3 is TGTGCCACCAGCAGAGAATCGGCAACAGGGACCGGCAATCAGCCCCAGCATTTT.

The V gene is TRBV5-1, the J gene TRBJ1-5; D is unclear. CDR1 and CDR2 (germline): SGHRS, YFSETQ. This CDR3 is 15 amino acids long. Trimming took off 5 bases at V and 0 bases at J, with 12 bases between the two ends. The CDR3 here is CASRPDMVSNQPQHF. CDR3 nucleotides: TGCGCCAGCAGACCCGACATGGTTAGCAATCAGCCCCAGCATTTT.

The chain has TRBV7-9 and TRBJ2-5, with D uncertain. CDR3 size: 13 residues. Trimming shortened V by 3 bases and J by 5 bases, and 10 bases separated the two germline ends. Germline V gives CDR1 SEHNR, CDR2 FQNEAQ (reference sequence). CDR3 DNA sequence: TGTGCCAGCAGCTTCGTCCTAATCGAGACCCAGTACTTC. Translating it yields CASSFVLIETQYF.